This TCR beta chain was profiled in a study of blood T cells in healthy people across ages. Overall study context: When template switching was applied, about one barcoded beta molecule was captured per two T cells. General study findings and limits: CMV infection status of these donors was not known.

The CDR3 has 13 residues. Germline V gives CDR1 ENHRY, CDR2 SYGVKD. Deletions cut 6 bases from V and 4 bases from J, with 11 bases between. With respect to this clonotype: What it binds is unknown.

Using a J-beta primer mix together with a sample-barcoded 5' primer, a second PCR was run for roughly 6 to 11 cycles. TCRdb analysed the 5' RACE reads with MiXCR anew, one entry per CDR3 protein. In the table there are hundreds of thousands of distinct CDR3 sequences, roughly 50% of which are singletons. At least 6.5 million PBMCs were isolated per sample. Input material: blood. The V call is TRBV10-3, the J call TRBJ2-3, with D uncertain. The TCR was taken from a man aged 25 to 45 in good health. This CDR3 reads CAISAPLADTQYF. DNA for the CDR3: TGTGCCATCAGCGCCCCCCTAGCAGATACGCAGTATTTT.